A selection of T cell receptor beta chains follows, all from one sample in a study of shared clonotypes between healthy human individuals. Clones were sequenced by immunoSEQ multiplex PCR, and TCRdb holds only the in-frame ones, with some missing. The sample has millions of clones; more than 90% are singletons. Sequenced input: naive CD4+ T cells sorted from blood. These receptors were taken from a young man in good health. Both conserved end residues are trimmed from each CDR3.

>TRBJ1-2|TRBV28
ASSLSLGGYGYT
>TRBJ2-7|TRBV7-9
ASSSGQGVYEQY
>TRBJ1-6|TRBV6-5
ASSSDRDNSPLH
>TRBJ1-4|TRBV2
ASGGGTNEKLF
>TRBJ2-3|TRBV7-8
ASSFGQNTDTQY
>TRBJ2-1|TRBV6-5
ASSPDRTSRFEQF
>TRBJ2-1|TRBV9
ASSVLAGFYNEQF
>TRBJ2-1|TRBV5-1
ASSPQRESNEQF
>TRBJ1-4|TRBV5-4
ASSSTAGKLF
>TRBJ2-3|TRBV9
ASSSGQSDTQY
>TRBJ2-1|TRBV6-6
ASTTLGQHNEQF
>TRBJ2-1|TRBV19
ASSPRTIYNEQF
>TRBJ2-5|TRBV7-9
ASSFGGLAGETQY
>TRBJ1-1|TRBV6-5
ASSATGYTEAF
>TRBJ1-2|TRBV2
ASSGDGGPGGYT
>TRBJ1-4|TRBV30
AWRGRGDEKLF
>TRBJ2-3|TRBV7-2
ASSLASGTRTDTQY
>TRBJ2-7|TRBV15
ATARTGKYEQY
>TRBJ1-1|TRBV6-5
ASSRGGMAEAF
>TRBJ2-7|TRBV27
ASMGWDRLGEQY
>TRBJ1-5|TRBV28
ASKGQDNQPQH
>TRBJ2-7|TRBV7-6
ASSFFPAKQGVGEQY
>TRBJ2-3|TRBV19
ASRPGAADTQY
>TRBJ1-3|TRBV6-5
ASSRAGDGNTIY
>TRBJ2-2|TRBV5-1
ASSLATGDTGELF
>TRBJ1-4|TRBV27
ASSFRTAYNEKLF
>TRBJ2-7|TRBV7-3
ASSSFSGAEQY
>TRBJ2-7|TRBV7-2
ASSLKAGASYEQY
>TRBJ1-2|TRBV19
AVTRGDGYT
>TRBJ1-4|TRBV15
ATSREGAGGQEKLF
>TRBJ2-1|TRBV4-1
ASSQEGTGGPYEQF
>TRBJ1-4|TRBV30
AWGAGTGVGKLF
>TRBJ2-1|TRBV11-3
ASSLVGSYNEQF
>TRBJ1-6|TRBV7-9
ASSPAPTIRDSPLH
>TRBJ1-1|TRBV5-5
ASSLASNTEAF
>TRBJ1-2|TRBV28
ASSSTGEYGYT
>TRBJ2-6|TRBV25-1
ASSAAGWSSGANVLT
>TRBJ2-7|TRBV10-3
AISEPGSVSYEQY
>TRBJ1-1|TRBV6-6
ASSYYRLNTEAF
>TRBJ1-1|TRBV4-1
ASSQGFGTGPEAF
>TRBJ2-5|TRBV6-5
ASTRVGTGQETQY
>TRBJ1-6|TRBV5-1
ASSLAPGNSPLH
>TRBJ2-7|TRBV5-1
ASSLATGMRDEQY
>TRBJ2-1|TRBV7-2
ASSLSGVGGEQF
>TRBJ2-7|TRBV6-5
ASTRDRGRNEQY
>TRBJ2-7|TRBV30
AWRAQAGSQQY
>TRBJ1-4|TRBV5-1
ASSPGQRQTNEKLF
>TRBJ2-7|TRBV4-1
ASSQVNRGTYEQY
>TRBJ1-1|TRBV7-8
ASSRSGANTEAF
>TRBJ2-3|TRBV18
ASSTRAGDTQY
>TRBJ1-1|TRBV30
ACGHLNTEAF
>TRBJ1-6|TRBV4-1
ASSEQGPDNSPLH
>TRBJ1-1|TRBV6-6
ASSRPRGRGDTEAF
>TRBJ2-5|TRBV2
ASSRDLAQETQY
>TRBJ1-4|TRBV19
ASRMRGSNEKLF
>TRBJ1-1|TRBV10-2
ASSEGQGSRTEAF